Presented here are 27 T cell receptor beta chains from one specimen sequenced in a study of blood T cell repertoires in COVID-19. Measured with immunoSEQ multiplex PCR; TCRdb has only the in-frame clones, and not every one. Counted here are 200,000 to 300,000 clones, around 89% occurring once; the ten biggest clones make up roughly 4%. Specimen: PBMCs or T cells enriched from blood (not recorded which). These receptors all come from a woman aged 25-40 years who had recovered from COVID-19.

V and J are TRBV28 and TRBJ1-6, with D maybe TRBD1 (5 bases). V was cut by 6 bases and J by 7 bases, with 22 bases left in between. From germline, CDR1 is MDHEN and CDR2 SYDVKM. The CDR3 has 17 residues. In nucleotides, the CDR3 is TGTGCCAGCAGAATAACAGACAGTAGGTTGATCAATTCACCCCTCCACTTT. Translating gives CASRITDSRLINSPLHF.

This chain uses TRBV4-1 with TRBJ2-7; 9 bases are a match to TRBD2. The trim removed 1 base at V and 0 bases at J, leaving 1 base unmatched. CDR1 and CDR2 from the germline V gene are MGHRA and YSYEKL. The CDR3 loop spans 15 amino acids. In nucleotides, the CDR3 is TGCGCCAGCAGCCAAGTAGCGGGGGTCTCCTACGAGCAGTACTTC. The encoded protein is CASSQVAGVSYEQYF.

This clone has a single count. J is TRBJ2-1 and V is TRBV9; D might be TRBD2 (6 bases). V was clipped by 0 bases and J by 3 bases, with 13 bases between them. The CDR3 spans 16 residues. Germline loops: CDR1 SGDLS, CDR2 YYNGEE. The chain's CDR3 is CASSVGPGTGYNEQFF. The CDR3 DNA sequence: TGTGCCAGCAGCGTAGGACCCGGGACTGGCTACAATGAGCAGTTCTTC.

The V and J genes are TRBV12-3 or TRBV12-4 and TRBJ1-4; D remains unclear. Trimming left V 0 bases short and J 8 bases short, with 4 bases between. The length of the CDR3 is 12 residues. CDR3 loop: CASSLAFEKLFF. The CDR3 DNA sequence: TGTGCCAGCAGTTTAGCCTTCGAAAAACTGTTTTTT.

The chain carries TRBV7-9 and TRBJ1-4, with unresolved D. Looked up from germline, CDR1 is SEHNR and CDR2 is FQNEAQ (reference sequence). Deletions cut 4 bases from V and 2 bases from J, with 11 bases between. The CDR3 contains 15 residues. The CDR3 spells CASSSWGGTNEKLFF. For the CDR3, the DNA is TGTGCCAGCAGCTCCTGGGGAGGGACTAATGAAAAACTGTTTTTT.

This chain joins TRBV5-1 and TRBJ1-2, with TRBD1 matching over 9 bases. The CDR3 is 16 amino acids. Per the germline V gene, CDR1 is SGHRS and CDR2 is YFSETQ. The V segment lost 4 bases and the J segment 7 bases; nucleotides outside the gene matches: 14. CDR3 loop: CASSPSPTGTGSGYTF. The CDR3, as DNA: TGCGCCAGCAGCCCCTCTCCGACCGGGACAGGGTCTGGCTACACCTTC.

The chain uses TRBV6-5 and TRBJ2-7, with 9 nucleotides matching TRBD2. The CDR3 is 15 residues long. V was pared by 2 bases and J by 7 bases, with 9 bases of the junction left unmatched. Germline lookup yields CDR1 MNHEY and CDR2 SVGAGI. Here the CDR3 reads CASSYLPGLAEEQYF. CDR3 bases: TGTGCCAGCAGTTACCTCCCGGGACTAGCTGAAGAGCAGTACTTC.

The rearrangement joins TRBV6-2 or TRBV6-3 to TRBJ1-6, with D maybe TRBD1 (6 bases). With 0 bases removed from V and 10 bases from J, the gap between germline ends came to 10 bases. Germline V gene lookup returns CDR1 MNHEY and CDR2 SVGEGT. The CDR3 spans 14 residues. The CDR3 DNA reads TGTGCCAGCAGTTACTCAGGGGGAGACTCACCCCTCCACTTT. Translation gives CASSYSGGDSPLHF.

The chain is built from TRBV28 and TRBJ1-6, with TRBD1 as a possible D gene (5 bases). CDR1 and CDR2 from the germline V gene are MDHEN and SYDVKM. The CDR3 sequence is 14 residues long. Trimming stripped 4 bases from V and 8 bases from J, with 12 bases between. The CDR3 here is CASSYETEDSPLHF. DNA of the CDR3: TGTGCCAGCAGTTACGAGACAGAGGATTCACCCCTCCACTTT.

The CDR3 loop is CASSMIPTDSGNQPQHF. CDR3 in DNA: TGTGCCAGTAGTATGATACCCACGGACAGCGGCAATCAGCCCCAGCATTTT. V gene TRBV19 combines with J gene TRBJ1-5; D perhaps matches TRBD1 (6 bases). CDR3 length: 17 residues. Germline loops: CDR1 LNHDA, CDR2 SQIVND (reference sequence). V was trimmed by 3 bases and J by 2 bases, leaving 17 bases between them.

This clone was recorded once. The rearrangement links TRBV19 to TRBJ2-1, with D possibly TRBD2 on 6 matching bases. This CDR3 has 13 residues. The V end lost 4 bases, the J end lost 9 bases, and 13 bases lay between the germline ends. The germline gives CDR1 LNHDA, CDR2 SQIVND (reference sequence). The CDR3 spells CASSSGVLGEQFF. The DNA for the CDR3 is TGTGCCAGTAGTAGCGGGGTTCTAGGTGAGCAGTTCTTC. Using reference TRBV19 and TRBJ2-1 for the parts outside the CDR3, the full variable domain is DGGITQSPKYLFRKEGQNVTLSCEQNLNHDAMYWYRQDPGQGLRLIYYSQIVNDFQKGDIAEGYSVSREKKESFPLTVTSAQKNPTAFYLCASSSGVLGEQFFGPGTRLTVL.

The V and J genes are TRBV28 and TRBJ1-5, with D tentatively TRBD1 (5 bases). The germline V and J ends were trimmed by 5 bases and 1 base, with 18 bases remaining between them. The V gene's germline CDR1 is MDHEN and CDR2 SYDVKM. This CDR3 is 17 amino acids long. CDR3 sequence: CASSPPMGRGSNQPQHF. The DNA of the CDR3 is TGTGCCAGCAGTCCCCCAATGGGGCGAGGAAGCAATCAGCCCCAGCATTTT. The variable domain in full, with the rest retrieved from reference TRBV28 and TRBJ1-5, is DVKVTQSSRYLVKRTGEKVFLECVQDMDHENMFWYRQDPGLGLRLIYFSYDVKMKEKGDIPEGYSVSREKKERFSLILESASTNQTSMYLCASSPPMGRGSNQPQHFGDGTRLSIL.

The chain couples TRBV7-9 to TRBJ2-7; 7 bases line up with TRBD1. The J segment lost 3 bases and the V segment lost 4 bases, leaving 6 bases of the junction unmatched. CDR3 length equals 14 residues. Germline assignment: CDR1 SEHNR and CDR2 FQNEAQ (reference sequence). The CDR3 region has the DNA TGTGCCAGCAGCTCATGGGACAGAGTCTACGAGCAGTACTTC. It is translated as CASSSWDRVYEQYF. The whole variable domain, remainder taken from reference TRBV7-9 and TRBJ2-7, is DTGVSQNPRHKITKRGQNVTFRCDPISEHNRLYWYRQTLGQGPEFLTYFQNEAQLEKSRLLSDRFSAERPKGSFSTLEIQRTEQGDSAMYLCASSSWDRVYEQYFGPGTRLTVT.

This chain uses TRBV28 with TRBJ1-1; TRBD1 agrees at 8 bases. There are 15 residues in the CDR3. The V gene end was trimmed by 1 base and the J gene end by 3 bases; junction bases not matched to a gene: 4. Per germline, CDR1 MDHEN and CDR2 SYDVKM. CDR3 sequence: CASSLSGGRDTEAFF. The DNA for the CDR3 is TGTGCCAGCAGTTTATCAGGGGGCAGGGACACTGAAGCTTTCTTT.

The chain employs TRBV5-4 and TRBJ1-1, with TRBD1 matching 11 bases. Germline V gene data show CDR1 as SGHNT and CDR2 as YYREEE (reference sequence). Unmatched junction bases numbered 5, after V lost 7 bases and J lost 3 bases. The length of the CDR3 is 14 residues. The CDR3 nucleotides read TGTGCCAGCGGACGGGGACAGGGGGACACTGAAGCTTTCTTT. Amino acid sequence: CASGRGQGDTEAFF.

V and J are TRBV19 and TRBJ2-1; 12 bases map to TRBD2. J gave up 12 bases and V 3 bases, and 12 bases lay outside the gene matches. The CDR3 covers 16 residues. Germline CDR1 LNHDA, CDR2 SQIVND (reference sequence). DNA of the CDR3: TGTGCCAGTAGTATTTTGGGACTAGCGGGTCCACGGGGGCAGTTCTTC. Protein sequence: CASSILGLAGPRGQFF.

This clone turned up a few times. For the CDR3, the DNA is TGTGCCAGCAGCCAAGGGGCCGGCGGAGGGAACACTGAAGCTTTCTTT. Translated: CASSQGAGGGNTEAFF. This chain connects TRBV3-1 (or the pseudogene TRBV3-2) to TRBJ1-1; no firm D call. The V and J ends lost 1 base and 1 base respectively, with 13 bases between them. The germline V gene encodes CDR1 LGHDT and CDR2 YNNKEL (reference sequence). The CDR3 totals 16 residues.

The V gene is TRBV29-1, the J gene TRBJ2-1, with 7 bases fitting TRBD2. J gave up 4 bases and V 7 bases, and 7 bases lay outside the gene matches. This CDR3 has 13 amino acids. CDR1 SQVTM and CDR2 ANQGSEA come from the germline V gene. The DNA of the CDR3 is TGCAGCGCTCAACTAGCGTCATACAATGAGCAGTTCTTC. Amino acid sequence: CSAQLASYNEQFF.

The rearrangement uses TRBV3-1 (or the pseudogene TRBV3-2) and TRBJ2-2; no reliable D call. Germline values: CDR1 LGHDT, CDR2 YNNKEL (reference sequence). Trimming cost V 4 bases and J 4 bases, with 10 bases left between them. The CDR3 sequence is 14 residues long. CDR3 DNA: TGTGCCAGCAGCCCCGCGGCGGTCACCGGGGAGCTGTTTTTT. It translates to CASSPAAVTGELFF.

J is TRBJ2-7 and V is TRBV4-3; a weak D match, TRBD2 (6 bases). Trimming stripped 2 bases from V and 4 bases from J, with 21 bases between. Germline CDR1 is LGHNA and CDR2 is YSLEER. The CDR3 contains 17 residues. The CDR3 bases are TGCGCCAGCAGCCAAAATCCTAGCGCAACGGGAAAATACGAGCAGTACTTC. Residues: CASSQNPSATGKYEQYF.

The V call is TRBV5-1, the J call TRBJ2-7; 10 bases are a match to TRBD1. Trimming cost V 1 base and J 5 bases; bases outside gene matches: 6. The CDR3 is 15 amino acids. Germline CDR1 SGHRS, CDR2 YFSETQ. The CDR3 sequence: CASSLLGTGVHEQYF. CDR3 nucleotide sequence: TGCGCCAGCAGCTTGTTAGGGACAGGGGTACACGAGCAGTACTTC.

J is TRBJ1-5 and V is TRBV6-2 or TRBV6-3, with unresolved D. Germline lookup yields CDR1 MNHEY and CDR2 SVGEGT. V dropped 0 bases and J dropped 3 bases, with 15 bases sitting between them. The CDR3 is 17 amino acids. The CDR3 is CASSYSNTGVDNQPQHF. CDR3 coding DNA: TGTGCCAGCAGTTACTCGAACACCGGGGTGGACAATCAGCCCCAGCATTTT.

V gene TRBV7-2 combines with J gene TRBJ2-7; 12 nucleotides line up with TRBD2. Per germline, CDR1 SGHTA and CDR2 FQGNSA. CDR3 length: 16 amino acids. V gave up 5 bases and J gave up 3 bases; unmatched junction bases: 8. CDR3 bases: TGTGCCAGCAGCGCCGGGACTAGCGGGTGGAACTACGAGCAGTACTTC. It specifies CASSAGTSGWNYEQYF.

The CDR3: CSIEGTGGETQYF. CDR3 DNA sequence: TGCAGCATAGAGGGGACAGGGGGAGAGACCCAGTACTTC. The V call is TRBV29-1, the J call TRBJ2-5; 11 positions match TRBD1. CDR1 and CDR2 from the germline V gene are SQVTM and ANQGSEA. After removal of 8 bases from V and 4 bases from J, the junction contained 6 bases not matched to a gene. This CDR3 has 13 amino acids.

This chain links TRBV7-9 with TRBJ2-1, with a possible D match to TRBD2 (5 bases). This CDR3 has 15 residues. In germline, CDR1 is SEHNR, CDR2 FQNEAQ (reference sequence). The V end was cut by 4 bases, the J end by 3 bases, with 13 bases between. The CDR3 DNA follows: TGTGCCAGCAGCTCCGAGCGGACCTACTACAATGAGCAGTTCTTC. Translated: CASSSERTYYNEQFF. The variable domain in full, completed from reference TRBV7-9 and TRBJ2-1, reads DTGVSQNPRHKITKRGQNVTFRCDPISEHNRLYWYRQTLGQGPEFLTYFQNEAQLEKSRLLSDRFSAERPKGSFSTLEIQRTEQGDSAMYLCASSSERTYYNEQFFGPGTRLTVL.

The chain is built from TRBV7-2 and TRBJ2-5; 12 bases fit TRBD2. Germline V gives CDR1 SGHTA, CDR2 FQGNSA. This CDR3 contains 17 residues. The V and J ends lost 1 base and 7 bases, in that order; junction bases with no gene match: 10. The chain's CDR3 is CASSLDRTSGVRGTQYF. The DNA of the CDR3 is TGTGCCAGCAGCTTAGATAGGACTAGCGGGGTCCGGGGGACCCAGTACTTC.

The chain employs TRBV7-2 and TRBJ2-7, with TRBD1 as a possible D gene (5 bases). There are 13 residues in the CDR3. Looked up from germline, CDR1 is SGHTA and CDR2 is FQGNSA. V gave up 6 bases and J gave up 2 bases, with 11 bases separating them. Written as DNA, the CDR3 is TGTGCCAGCAGAGTGGACACAGCCTACGAGCAGTACTTC. This codes for CASRVDTAYEQYF.